The present T cell receptor (gamma chain) was sequenced within a study of Vδ1+ human thymocytes. Study findings and constraints: Thymic TRG and TRD repertoires appeared highly polyclonal, with Gaussian CDR3 length distributions. TRG sequences recurred across donors, whereas TRD sequences stayed essentially private. Unlike peripheral blood Vdelta1+ controls, thymic delta-chain sequences included around 18% Vdelta2 and few Vdelta3.

Alphabeta T cells were depleted, then CD3+ Vdelta1+ Vdelta2- thymocytes were FACS-sorted. Vdelta1+ thymocyte sorts reached between roughly 98% and 99.6% purity. The CDR3 consists of 12 residues. Per the germline V gene, CDR1 is EGSTGY and CDR2 is YDSYTSSV. Trimming removed 4 bases from V and 5 bases from J; junction bases left unmatched: 5. The template was reverse-transcribed extracted RNA. The CDR3 regions were amplified by multiplex PCR from V-gene primers to a constant-region primer. TCRdb fed the multiplex PCR reads to CATT. Of tens of thousands of gamma-chain clones listed, around 21% are singletons. This clone was counted only a few times. Its antigen remains unidentified.

The receptor's source is a girl under two years old who had congenital heart surgery. Sequencing was carried out using Vdelta1+ gamma-delta thymocytes from the thymus. Subset reported: FACS-sorted CD3+ TCRalphabeta- TCRVdelta1+ TCRVdelta2- thymocytes. The chain links TRGV4 to TRGJ1 or TRGJ2. Here the CDR3 DNA reads TGTGCCACCTGGGACCTAAATTATAAGAAACTCTTT. The encoded protein is CATWDLNYKKLF.